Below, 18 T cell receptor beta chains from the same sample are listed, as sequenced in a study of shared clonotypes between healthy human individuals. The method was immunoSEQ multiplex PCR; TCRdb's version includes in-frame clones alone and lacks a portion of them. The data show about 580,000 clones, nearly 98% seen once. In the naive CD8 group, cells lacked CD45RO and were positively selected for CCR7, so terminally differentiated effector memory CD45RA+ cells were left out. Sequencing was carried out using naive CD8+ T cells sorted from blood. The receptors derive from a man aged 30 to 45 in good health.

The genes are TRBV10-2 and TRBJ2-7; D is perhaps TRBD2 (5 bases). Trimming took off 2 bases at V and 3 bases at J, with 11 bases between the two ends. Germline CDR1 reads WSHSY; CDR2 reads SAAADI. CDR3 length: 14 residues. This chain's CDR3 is CASSEGGRIYEQYF. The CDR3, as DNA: TGCGCCAGCAGTGAGGGTGGGAGAATCTACGAGCAGTACTTC.

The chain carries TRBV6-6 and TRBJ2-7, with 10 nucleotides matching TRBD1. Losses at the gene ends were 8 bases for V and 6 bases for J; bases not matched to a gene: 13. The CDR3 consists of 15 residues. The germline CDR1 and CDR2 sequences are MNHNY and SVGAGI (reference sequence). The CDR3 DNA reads TGTGCCAGCTCAGAGGAGGGACAGGGGTACTTCGAGCAGTACTTC. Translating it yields CASSEEGQGYFEQYF.

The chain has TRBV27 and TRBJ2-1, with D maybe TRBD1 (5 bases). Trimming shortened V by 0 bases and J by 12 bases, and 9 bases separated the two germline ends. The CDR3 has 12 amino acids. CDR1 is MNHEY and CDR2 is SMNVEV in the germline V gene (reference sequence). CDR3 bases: TGTGCCAGCAGTTTATCGGCAGGGTGGCAGTTCTTC. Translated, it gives CASSLSAGWQFF.

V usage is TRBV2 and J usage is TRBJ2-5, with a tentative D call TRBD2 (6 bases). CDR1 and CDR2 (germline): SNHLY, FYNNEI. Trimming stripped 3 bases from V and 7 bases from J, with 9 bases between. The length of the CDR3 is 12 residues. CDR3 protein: CASSDASVTQYF. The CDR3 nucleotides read TGTGCCAGCAGTGACGCTAGCGTGACCCAGTACTTC.

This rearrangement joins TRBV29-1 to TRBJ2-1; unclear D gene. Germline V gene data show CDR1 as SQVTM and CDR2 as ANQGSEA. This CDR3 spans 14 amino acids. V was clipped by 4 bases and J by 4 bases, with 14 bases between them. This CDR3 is CSVVPGDLYNEQFF. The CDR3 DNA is TGCAGCGTTGTCCCAGGCGACTTATACAATGAGCAGTTCTTC.

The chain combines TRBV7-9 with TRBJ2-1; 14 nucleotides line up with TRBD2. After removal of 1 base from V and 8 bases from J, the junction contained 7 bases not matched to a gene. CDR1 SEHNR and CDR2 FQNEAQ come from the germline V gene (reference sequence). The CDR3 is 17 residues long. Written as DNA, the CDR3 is TGTGCCAGCAGCTTAGTGGGGACTAGCGGGAGTAGCTATGAGCAGTTCTTC. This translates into CASSLVGTSGSSYEQFF.

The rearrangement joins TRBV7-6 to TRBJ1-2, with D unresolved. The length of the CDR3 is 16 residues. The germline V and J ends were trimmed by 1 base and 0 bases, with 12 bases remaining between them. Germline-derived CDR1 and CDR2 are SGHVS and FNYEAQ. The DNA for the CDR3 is TGTGCCAGCAGCTTAGACCCTCTGGTTCCTAACTATGGCTACACCTTC. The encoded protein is CASSLDPLVPNYGYTF.

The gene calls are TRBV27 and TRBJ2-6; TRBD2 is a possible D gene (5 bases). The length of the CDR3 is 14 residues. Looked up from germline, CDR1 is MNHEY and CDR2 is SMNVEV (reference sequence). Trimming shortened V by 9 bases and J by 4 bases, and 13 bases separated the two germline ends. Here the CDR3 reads CASGSGTGANVLTF. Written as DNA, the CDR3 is TGTGCCAGTGGCAGCGGCACGGGGGCCAACGTCCTGACTTTC.

Written as DNA, the CDR3 is TGTGCCAGCAGCCCCTGGGACAGTCAACTAGCCAAAAACATTCAGTACTTC. As protein: CASSPWDSQLAKNIQYF. This sequence joins TRBV21-1 and TRBJ2-4; TRBD1 is the table's D call and was not checked against the DNA. TRBV21-1 represents a pseudogene. The CDR3 has 17 amino acids.

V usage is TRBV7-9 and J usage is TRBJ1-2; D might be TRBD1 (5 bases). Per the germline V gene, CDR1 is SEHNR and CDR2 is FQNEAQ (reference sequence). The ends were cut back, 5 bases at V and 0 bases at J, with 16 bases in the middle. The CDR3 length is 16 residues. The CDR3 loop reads CASSPMGLNANYGYTF. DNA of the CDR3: TGTGCCAGCAGCCCAATGGGACTCAATGCTAACTATGGCTACACCTTC. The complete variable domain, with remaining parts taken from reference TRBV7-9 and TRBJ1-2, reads DTGVSQNPRHKITKRGQNVTFRCDPISEHNRLYWYRQTLGQGPEFLTYFQNEAQLEKSRLLSDRFSAERPKGSFSTLEIQRTEQGDSAMYLCASSPMGLNANYGYTFGSGTRLTVV.

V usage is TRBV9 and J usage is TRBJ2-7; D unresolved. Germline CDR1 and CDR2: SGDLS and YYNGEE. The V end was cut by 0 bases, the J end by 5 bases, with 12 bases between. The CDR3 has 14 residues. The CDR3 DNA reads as TGTGCCAGCAGCGTAGGAAAAGGGTTCGACGAGCAGTACTTC. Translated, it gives CASSVGKGFDEQYF.

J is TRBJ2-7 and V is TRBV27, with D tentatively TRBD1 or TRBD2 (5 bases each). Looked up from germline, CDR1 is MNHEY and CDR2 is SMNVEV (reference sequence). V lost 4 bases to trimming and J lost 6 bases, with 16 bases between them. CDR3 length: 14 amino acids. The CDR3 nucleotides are TGTGCCAGCAGTTCAATTGGGGGTCCTTCCGAGCAGTACTTC. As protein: CASSSIGGPSEQYF.

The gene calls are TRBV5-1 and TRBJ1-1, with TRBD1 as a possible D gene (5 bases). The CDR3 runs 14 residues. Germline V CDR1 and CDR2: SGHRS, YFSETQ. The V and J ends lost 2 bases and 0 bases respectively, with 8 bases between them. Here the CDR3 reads CASSFRGVNTEAFF. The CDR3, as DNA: TGCGCCAGCAGCTTCCGGGGCGTGAACACTGAAGCTTTCTTT. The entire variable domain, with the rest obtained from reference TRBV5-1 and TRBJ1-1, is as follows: KAGVTQTPRYLIKTRGQQVTLSCSPISGHRSVSWYQQTPGQGLQFLFEYFSETQRNKGNFPGRFSGRQFSNSRSEMNVSTLELGDSALYLCASSFRGVNTEAFFGQGTRLTVV.

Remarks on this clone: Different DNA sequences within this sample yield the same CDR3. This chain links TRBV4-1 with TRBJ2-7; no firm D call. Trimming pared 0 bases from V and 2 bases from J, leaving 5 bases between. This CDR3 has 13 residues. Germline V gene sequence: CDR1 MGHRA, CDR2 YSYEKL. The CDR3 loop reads CASSQDRAYEQYF. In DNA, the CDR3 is TGCGCCAGCAGCCAAGATCGGGCCTACGAGCAGTACTTC.

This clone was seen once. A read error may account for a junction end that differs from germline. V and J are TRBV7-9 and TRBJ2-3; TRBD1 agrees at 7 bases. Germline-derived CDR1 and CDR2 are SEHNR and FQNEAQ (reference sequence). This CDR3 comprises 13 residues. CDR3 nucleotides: TGTGCCAGCAGCTCCTGGCGTGGGGACAGTCAGGATTTT. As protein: CASSSWRGDSQDF.

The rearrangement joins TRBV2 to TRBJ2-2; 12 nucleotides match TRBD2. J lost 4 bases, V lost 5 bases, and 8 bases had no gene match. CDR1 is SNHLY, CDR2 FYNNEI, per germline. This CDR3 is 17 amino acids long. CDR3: CASSHTTSGRITGELFF. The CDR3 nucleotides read TGTGCCAGCAGTCATACGACTAGCGGGAGAATCACCGGGGAGCTGTTTTTT.

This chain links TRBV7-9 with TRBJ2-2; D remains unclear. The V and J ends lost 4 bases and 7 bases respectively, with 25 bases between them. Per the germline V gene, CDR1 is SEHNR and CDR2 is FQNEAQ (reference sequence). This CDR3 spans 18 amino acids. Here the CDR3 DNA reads TGTGCCAGCAGCTCCCCTATCGGCGGACGGAGTTTGGTCGGGGAGCTGTTTTTT. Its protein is CASSSPIGGRSLVGELFF.

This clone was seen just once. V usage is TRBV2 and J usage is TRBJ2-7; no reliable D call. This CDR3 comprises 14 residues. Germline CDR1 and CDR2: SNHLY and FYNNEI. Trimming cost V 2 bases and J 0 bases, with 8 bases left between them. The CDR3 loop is CASSERQHSYEQYF. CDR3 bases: TGTGCCAGCAGTGAAAGGCAGCACTCCTACGAGCAGTACTTC.